A selection of T cell receptor beta chains follows, all from one sample in a study of shared clonotypes between healthy human individuals. The data were produced by immunoSEQ multiplex PCR, yet TCRdb's version contains in-frame clones alone and is incomplete. The sample shows some 2 million clones, about 95% of them seen only once. Specimen: naive CD8+ T cells sorted from blood. Receptors were obtained from a man aged 18 to 30 in good health. CDR3s include the opening cysteine and the closing phenylalanine or tryptophan. A D gene is named only where the DNA matches it firmly. Clone size appears in some rows only: once, few, many, or a class for an expanded clone.

>TRBV4-1|TRBD1|once|TRBJ1-1
CASSPPRGRTEAFF
TGCGCCAGCAGCCCCCCCAGGGGGCGGACTGAAGCTTTCTTT
>TRBV6-5|.|.|TRBJ1-6
CASSSQPDSGNSPLHF
TGTGCCAGCAGTTCTCAACCGGACAGCGGGAATTCACCCCTCCACTTT
>TRBV9|TRBD1|.|TRBJ2-1
CASSVLTGGGYNEQFF
TGTGCCAGCAGCGTACTCACAGGGGGAGGCTACAATGAGCAGTTCTTC
>TRBV15|TRBD1|.|TRBJ2-1
CATSRDVRGLGHNEQFF
TGTGCCACCAGCAGAGATGTAAGGGGGCTGGGTCACAATGAGCAGTTCTTC
>TRBV9|.|.|TRBJ1-1
CASGRGGTEAFF
TGTGCCAGCGGTAGGGGGGGCACTGAAGCTTTCTTT
>TRBV2|TRBD1|.|TRBJ2-5
CASSEWTGDRETQYF
TGTGCCAGCAGTGAGTGGACAGGGGACCGAGAGACCCAGTACTTC
>TRBV5-4|.|.|TRBJ2-3
CASTNGADTQYF
TGTGCCAGCACAAACGGGGCAGATACGCAGTATTTT
>TRBV30|TRBD1|.|TRBJ2-3
CAWSVGQGADTQYF
TGTGCCTGGAGTGTAGGACAGGGAGCAGATACGCAGTATTTT
>TRBV1|.|.|TRBJ2-2
CTSSQDRLGQGWGTGELFF
TGCACCAGCAGCCAAGACCGACTAGGACAGGGGTGGGGCACCGGGGAGCTGTTTTTT
>TRBV11-3|.|.|TRBJ2-2
CASSSRWGGELFF
TGTGCCAGCAGCTCCAGATGGGGCGGGGAGCTGTTTTTT
>TRBV4-1|.|.|TRBJ1-4
CASSRGASEKLFF
TGCGCCAGCAGCCGGGGGGCATCTGAAAAACTGTTTTTT